This is a list of T cell receptor beta chains from one sample in a study of OX40 agonist ivuxolimab in advanced cancers. Using immunoSEQ multiplex PCR, the repertoire was profiled, and TCRdb retains in-frame clones only, with some absent. The sample shows about 43,000 clones, around 86% of them seen only once. The sequences come from CD4+ or CD8+ T cells sorted from blood, collected in a trial of the OX40 agonist ivuxolimab. The receptors were gathered from an adult with an advanced solid tumor such as melanoma, head and neck, liver or kidney cancer. Both conserved end residues are part of each CDR3. The D gene is left open where the match is weak. A clone size is listed for some rows: how often the clone was seen (once, few, many), or a class if it is expanded.

>TRBV4-1|.|.|TRBJ2-7
CASSQGERRAVLSEQYF
TGCGCCAGCAGCCAAGGAGAAAGACGGGCAGTGTTAAGCGAGCAGTACTTC
>TRBV18|once|.|TRBJ1-2
CASSPGQTANYGYTF
TGTGCCAGCTCACCTGGGCAAACCGCTAACTATGGCTACACCTTC
>TRBV6-5|.|.|TRBJ1-2
CASSYGDGYTF
TGTGCCAGCAGTTACGGGGATGGCTACACCTTC
>TRBV6-1|.|TRBD2|TRBJ2-1
CASRLAGSYNEQFF
TGTGCCAGCAGACTAGCGGGCTCCTACAATGAGCAGTTCTTC
>TRBV2|once|.|TRBJ1-5
CASTNSHGYSNQPQHF
TGTGCCAGCACAAACAGCCACGGGTATAGCAATCAGCCCCAGCATTTT
>TRBV30|.|.|TRBJ2-3
CAATFFTDTQYF
TGTGCCGCGACATTTTTCACAGATACGCAGTATTTT
>TRBV7-9|.|TRBD2|TRBJ2-7
CASSLGGPGLAVYEQYF
TGTGCCAGCAGCTTAGGGGGTCCGGGACTAGCGGTTTACGAGCAGTACTTC
>TRBV11-2|.|.|TRBJ1-1
CASFLRGLTEAFF
TGTGCCAGCTTTTTACGAGGACTCACTGAAGCTTTCTTT
>TRBV9|.|.|TRBJ2-4
CASSGGRRGEAKNIQYF
TGTGCCAGCAGCGGGGGGCGAAGGGGCGAGGCCAAAAACATTCAGTACTTC
>TRBV9|.|.|TRBJ1-6
CASSSRTDSPLHF
TGTGCCAGCAGCTCAAGGACGGATTCACCCCTCCACTTT
>TRBV7-9|.|.|TRBJ2-1
CASSLVLYNEQFF
TGTGCCAGCAGCTTAGTCCTTTACAATGAGCAGTTCTTC
>TRBV5-1|.|TRBD1|TRBJ2-7
CASNEGGLNEQYF
TGCGCCAGCAATGAAGGGGGCTTGAACGAGCAGTACTTC
>TRBV6-1|.|TRBD1|TRBJ2-2
CASRKDRDSTGELFF
TGTGCCAGCAGAAAAGACAGGGATAGCACCGGGGAGCTGTTTTTT
>TRBV6-5|once|.|TRBJ2-3
CAGTLGHHTDTQYF
TGTGCCGGCACCCTGGGGCATCACACAGATACGCAGTATTTT
>TRBV11-2|.|TRBD2|TRBJ2-1
CASSVRLAGGLAEQFF
TGTGCCAGCAGCGTACGACTAGCGGGGGGGCTTGCTGAGCAGTTCTTC
>TRBV27|.|TRBD1|TRBJ2-7
CASAGQGAWYEQYF
TGTGCCAGCGCGGGACAGGGAGCATGGTACGAGCAGTACTTC
>TRBV9|.|TRBD2|TRBJ2-7
CASSTSGSSYEQYF
TGTGCCAGCAGCACTAGCGGGAGCTCCTACGAGCAGTACTTC
>TRBV4-2|.|TRBD2|TRBJ2-7
CASSPRTSGGASSYEQYF
TGTGCCAGCAGCCCCCGGACTAGCGGGGGGGCCAGCTCCTACGAGCAGTACTTC